The next 21 T cell receptor beta chains were all read from a single sample in a study of cytomegalovirus exposure and HLA in healthy donors. Primers included in the PCR were 60 Vbeta and 13 Jbeta primers. The method was immunoSEQ multiplex PCR; TCRdb's version includes in-frame clones alone and lacks a portion of them. Of over 100,000 clones listed, 73% are singletons. Sequencing input: PBMCs. The receptors derive from a woman aged 25 to 39 in good health and CMV-seronegative.

The genes are TRBV6-1 and TRBJ2-1; TRBD2 matches at 7 bases. The CDR3 has 16 residues. With V trimmed by 3 bases and J by 6 bases, 11 bases remained unmatched. Germline lookup yields CDR1 MNHNS and CDR2 SASEGT. CDR3 bases: TGTGCCAGCAGTGAGTTGGGGGAGGGCCTTGGCAATGAGCAGTTCTTC. Its translation is CASSELGEGLGNEQFF.

This clone was detected only once. The J gene is TRBJ2-2, the V gene TRBV14, with 12 nucleotides matching TRBD2. CDR3 length: 16 residues. Germline-derived CDR1 and CDR2 are SGHDN and FVKESK. V lost 4 bases, J lost 3 bases, and 3 bases stayed unmatched. Written as DNA, the CDR3 is TGTGCCAGCAGCCGTAGACTAGCGGGAGACACCGGGGAGCTGTTTTTT. Its protein is CASSRRLAGDTGELFF.

The rearrangement links TRBV18 to TRBJ2-7; D gene unclear. The V gene lost 6 bases and the J gene lost 5 bases, with 11 bases spanning the gap. The CDR3 sequence is 12 residues long. The germline CDR1 and CDR2 sequences are KGHSH and LQKENI. The CDR3 DNA reads as TGTGCCAGCTCCCCCTCCGAGGACGAGCAGTACTTC. Its translation is CASSPSEDEQYF.

The V call is TRBV6-5, the J call TRBJ1-1; TRBD1 agrees at 8 bases. The J segment lost 10 bases and the V segment lost 5 bases, leaving 9 bases of the junction unmatched. CDR1 and CDR2 (germline): MNHEY, SVGAGI. This CDR3 has 13 residues. DNA of the CDR3: TGTGCCAGCAGTCTTAACCTTGACAGGGGAGCTTTCTTT. Encoded protein: CASSLNLDRGAFF.

The V gene is TRBV15, the J gene TRBJ1-2, with a tentative D call TRBD1 (6 bases). The CDR3 covers 15 residues. V was trimmed by 0 bases and J by 4 bases, leaving 12 bases between them. CDR1 and CDR2 (germline): LNHNV, YYDKDF (reference sequence). CDR3 region: CATSRDRTEVYGYTF. Here the CDR3 DNA reads TGTGCCACCAGCAGAGACAGGACAGAAGTCTATGGCTACACCTTC. Supplemented by reference TRBV15 and TRBJ1-2, the full variable domain reads DAMVIQNPRYQVTQFGKPVTLSCSQTLNHNVMYWYQQKSSQAPKLLFHYYDKDFNNEADTPDNFQSRRPNTSFCFLDIRSPGLGDTAMYLCATSRDRTEVYGYTFGSGTRLTVV.

The V and J genes are TRBV5-5 and TRBJ2-1, with a weak D call TRBD1 (5 bases). The germline V and J ends were trimmed by 1 base and 5 bases, with 13 bases remaining between them. The length of the CDR3 is 15 residues. Looked up from germline, CDR1 is SGHKS and CDR2 is YYEKEE (reference sequence). CDR3 nucleotides: TGTGCCAGCAGCTTGTCAGGGTCTGCAGACAATGAGCAGTTCTTC. Amino acid sequence: CASSLSGSADNEQFF.

The gene calls are TRBV5-5 and TRBJ1-2; no definite D call. This CDR3 contains 13 residues. With 4 bases removed from V and 5 bases from J, the gap between germline ends came to 12 bases. Germline assignment: CDR1 SGHKS and CDR2 YYEKEE (reference sequence). This CDR3 reads CASSLGRPYGYTF. The CDR3 region has the DNA TGTGCCAGCAGCCTCGGGAGACCTTATGGCTACACCTTC.

There are a few counts of this clone. Relative to the germline gene, one junction end is altered; a read error may explain this. The chain employs TRBV19 and TRBJ2-7, with D unresolved. This CDR3 spans 15 amino acids. Per the germline V gene, CDR1 is LNHDA and CDR2 is SQIVND (reference sequence). CDR3 sequence: CASSKRSDSAYEQYF. The CDR3 DNA is TGTGCCAGCAGTAAACGCAGTGATTCCGCCTACGAGCAGTACTTC.

The chain links TRBV20-1 to TRBJ2-7; D ambiguous. V gave up 0 bases and J gave up 6 bases, with 6 bases separating them. Germline assignment: CDR1 DFQATT and CDR2 SNEGSKA (reference sequence). The CDR3 is made up of 11 amino acids. The CDR3 bases are TGCAGTGCTAGAGATTGGAGCGAGCAGTACTTC. It codes for CSARDWSEQYF.

This clone was seen a handful of times. The rearrangement links TRBV5-4 to TRBJ1-1; possibly TRBD1 for D (6 bases). Per the germline V gene, CDR1 is SGHNT and CDR2 is YYREEE (reference sequence). This CDR3 is built from 15 residues. Between the trimmed V and J ends, which lost 1 base and 2 bases, there was a span of 12 bases. The CDR3 DNA reads as TGTGCCAGCAGCTTGAGCAGGGGCACTAACACTGAAGCTTTCTTT. Amino acid sequence: CASSLSRGTNTEAFF.

This sequence joins TRBV4-3 and TRBJ1-2, with TRBD1 matching 10 bases. Germline-derived CDR1 and CDR2 are LGHNA and YSLEER. The CDR3 spans 16 residues. Trimming at V came to 0 bases and at J to 5 bases, leaving 6 bases not matched to a gene. In DNA form, the CDR3 reads TGCGCCAGCAGCCAAGATGGGGGACAGGGGTTTTATGGCTACACCTTC. It specifies CASSQDGGQGFYGYTF.

In this sample, this clone turned up a few times. This chain connects TRBV5-1 to TRBJ1-5; maybe TRBD1 (5 bases). V was clipped by 6 bases and J by 5 bases, with 18 bases between them. Germline CDR1 reads SGHRS; CDR2 reads YFSETQ. This CDR3 spans 15 amino acids. The CDR3 region has the DNA TGCGCCAGCAAGGAGGATTCGCGGGGCGATCAGCCCCAGCATTTT. Its protein is CASKEDSRGDQPQHF.

This clone was recorded only once. The rearrangement joins TRBV7-6 to TRBJ1-1; D is undetermined. Looked up from germline, CDR1 is SGHVS and CDR2 is FNYEAQ. The CDR3 totals 15 residues. V lost 5 bases and J 0 bases, leaving 13 bases between the germline ends. The CDR3, as DNA: TGTGCCAGCAGCCTAAATCCCACCCTGAACACTGAAGCTTTCTTT. Translating gives CASSLNPTLNTEAFF.

This clone was recorded once. The genes are TRBV27 and TRBJ2-1; possibly TRBD2 for D (6 bases). In germline, CDR1 is MNHEY, CDR2 SMNVEV (reference sequence). The CDR3 covers 15 residues. The ends were cut back, 4 bases at V and 4 bases at J, with 14 bases in the middle. The CDR3 reads CASSSPGAGYNEQFF. CDR3 bases: TGTGCCAGCAGTTCTCCCGGGGCGGGGTACAATGAGCAGTTCTTC.

The V and J genes are TRBV27 and TRBJ1-5; a weak D match, TRBD1 (6 bases). The CDR3 is 13 amino acids. Germline V lookup: CDR1 MNHEY, CDR2 SMNVEV (reference sequence). V lost 9 bases to trimming and J lost 7 bases, with 16 bases between them. The CDR3, as DNA: TGTGCCAGTTCAGAAGGGGGATTACAGCCCCAGCATTTT. Translating it yields CASSEGGLQPQHF.

The rearrangement links TRBV6-1 to TRBJ2-7, with a weak D call TRBD1 (5 bases). V lost 4 bases and J lost 1, with 8 bases in between. This CDR3 is built from 13 residues. Germline CDR1 is MNHNS and CDR2 is SASEGT. CDR3 protein: CASSGDSSYEQYF. As DNA, the CDR3 is TGTGCCAGCAGTGGTGACAGTTCCTACGAGCAGTACTTC.

DNA of the CDR3: TGTGCCAGCTCACCATCGGGACAGGCTTTTCCCTACGAGCAGTACTTC. Residues: CASSPSGQAFPYEQYF. J is TRBJ2-7 and V is TRBV18; TRBD1 agrees at 8 bases. This CDR3 has 16 amino acids. V lost 2 bases, J lost 2 bases, and 8 bases stayed unmatched. CDR1 and CDR2 (germline): KGHSH, LQKENI.

V usage is TRBV19 and J usage is TRBJ2-7; 8 bases map to TRBD1. CDR1 is LNHDA, CDR2 SQIVND, per germline (reference sequence). The CDR3 is 15 residues long. With 5 bases clipped from V and 4 bases from J, the junction kept 10 bases outside the gene matches. The CDR3 region is CASSGLAGGSYEQYF. The DNA of the CDR3 is TGTGCCAGTAGTGGCTTAGCAGGGGGCTCATACGAGCAGTACTTC.

Comment on this clone: An end of the junction differs from the germline gene, which may be a read error. CDR3 protein: CASSPGLAGVDAQYF. For the CDR3, the DNA is TGTGCCAGCAGCCCCGGCCTAGCGGGGGTAGATGCGCAGTATTTT. The chain links TRBV7-2 to TRBJ2-3; 10 bases line up with TRBD2. Per the germline V gene, CDR1 is SGHTA and CDR2 is FQGNSA. This CDR3 comprises 15 residues.

The chain couples TRBV30 to TRBJ2-7; 8 positions agree with TRBD1. The trim removed 0 bases at V and 3 bases at J, leaving 16 bases unmatched. Germline V gene lookup returns CDR1 GTSNPN and CDR2 SVGIG (reference sequence). The CDR3 spans 18 residues. CDR3 nucleotides: TGTGCCTGGAGTGTACCAGGGGGCCGATTTGGTCTCATCTACGAGCAGTACTTC. Translation gives CAWSVPGGRFGLIYEQYF.

The chain recombines TRBV6-5 with TRBJ2-1, with 10 bases identical to TRBD2. Trimming removed 6 bases from V and 11 bases from J; junction bases left unmatched: 7. The germline V gene has CDR1 MNHEY and CDR2 SVGAGI. The CDR3 is made up of 13 amino acids. The chain's CDR3 is CASRPRTSGKQFF. The CDR3 DNA is TGTGCCAGCAGGCCGAGGACTAGCGGAAAGCAGTTCTTC.